The 9 T cell receptor beta chains below all came from one sample that was sequenced in a study of CXCR3-negative and CXCR3-positive naive CD8 T cells. Each TRB cDNA library was prepared by 5' RACE (with UMI labels). One entry per CDR3 protein, without DNA, is what TCRdb gives after re-calling the 5' RACE reads. In all, the sample yields around 84,000 distinct CDR3 sequences. Their antigens remain unidentified. General study results and limits: Compared with CXCR3-negative naive cells, CXCR3-positive naive cells showed more hydrophobic TRB CDR3s.

The sequencing sample was made of naive CXCR3+ CD8+ T cells from blood. Subset in this sample: CD45RO-CCR7+CD27+CD95- naive CD8+ T cells expressing CXCR3 (TNR3+). These receptors came from a human donor in good health. Some clones in this sample may be carry-over from other donors' samples.

This chain links TRBV12-3 or TRBV12-4 with TRBJ2-2; TCRdb calls TRBD1, which cannot be checked without DNA. The CDR3 runs 14 residues. The CDR3 is CASRGVSNTGELFF.

V and J are TRBV5-1 and TRBJ2-7; TCRdb returns TRBD2, unconfirmable since there is no DNA. The CDR3 contains 15 residues. Germline V gene data show CDR1 as SGHRS and CDR2 as YFSETQ. The CDR3: CASSLGPSEAYEQYF. Full variable domain (missing parts from reference TRBV5-1 and TRBJ2-7): KAGVTQTPRYLIKTRGQQVTLSCSPISGHRSVSWYQQTPGQGLQFLFEYFSETQRNKGNFPGRFSGRQFSNSRSEMNVSTLELGDSALYLCASSLGPSEAYEQYFGPGTRLTVT.

The chain joins TRBV5-1 to TRBJ1-1; TCRdb calls TRBD1, which cannot be checked without DNA. The germline gives CDR1 SGHRS, CDR2 YFSETQ. The length of the CDR3 is 17 residues. The CDR3 here is CASSLVGDWGLDTEAFF.

The chain has TRBV5-1 and TRBJ1-2; TCRdb calls TRBD1, which cannot be checked without DNA. Per germline, CDR1 SGHRS and CDR2 YFSETQ. CDR3 length: 14 amino acids. The CDR3 loop is CASSLARDRDGYTF.

The chain joins TRBV28 to TRBJ1-2; checking the TCRdb D call of TRBD1 is not possible without DNA. Germline V gene sequence: CDR1 MDHEN, CDR2 SYDVKM. The CDR3 length is 12 residues. CDR3 sequence: CASRAGDYGYTF.

The rearrangement joins TRBV20-1 to TRBJ1-1. CDR1 DFQATT and CDR2 SNEGSKA come from the germline V gene (reference sequence). This CDR3 contains 13 residues. CDR3: CSATRDFNTEAFF.

The V gene is TRBV25-1, the J gene TRBJ2-5; TCRdb's D call, TRBD2, is unchecked because there is no DNA. The germline V gene encodes CDR1 MGHDK and CDR2 SYGVNS. This CDR3 is built from 15 residues. CDR3 loop: CASSEYGAGAETQYF.

The chain is built from TRBV20-1 and TRBJ1-1. Germline CDR1 and CDR2: DFQATT and SNEGSKA (reference sequence). CDR3 size: 13 residues. The CDR3 is CSARDSGITEAFF.

This sequence joins TRBV6-6 and TRBJ2-7. The CDR3 is 15 residues long. Per the germline V gene, CDR1 is MNHNY and CDR2 is SVGAGI (reference sequence). CDR3 sequence: CASSYSSTASYEQYF.